Listed below are T cell receptor beta chains from one sample, sequenced in a study of blood T cells in healthy people across ages. TCRdb reprocessed the 5' RACE reads with MiXCR, giving one entry per CDR3 protein. The sample has hundreds of thousands of distinct CDR3 sequences; around 52% are singletons. The material sequenced was blood. All receptors come from a woman of 80 years or more in good health. The CDR3 runs from the conserved cysteine through the conserved F or W. Fields, in order: J gene, D gene, clone size, V gene, CDR3 DNA, CDR3 protein. A D gene is named only where the DNA matches it firmly. Clone size is given for some rows only: seen once, a few or many times, or a class if the clone is expanded.

TRBJ1-2	TRBD1	few	TRBV5-1	TGCGCCAGCAGCTTGGACCGACCGACAGGGGCCCACTATGGCTACACCTTC	CASSLDRPTGAHYGYTF
TRBJ1-2	NA	few	TRBV3-1	TGTGCCAGCAGCCAAGAGTTGTCAGCACTCTATGGCTACACCTTC	CASSQELSALYGYTF
TRBJ2-7	NA	few	TRBV28	TGTGCCAGCATCCAGACCGGGACGGACGAGCAGTACTTC	CASIQTGTDEQYF
TRBJ2-4	NA	many	TRBV20-1	TGCAGTGCTAGGGACCCCACAAACATTCAGTACTTC	CSARDPTNIQYF
TRBJ2-7	TRBD1	NA	TRBV7-9	TGTGCCAGCAGACCGCCGGGACAGGGTACCTCCTACGAGCAGTACTTC	CASRPPGQGTSYEQYF
TRBJ2-4	NA	many	TRBV20-1	TGCAGTGCTAAGTTGGGGACCCAAAACATTCAGTACTTC	CSAKLGTQNIQYF
TRBJ2-5	NA	NA	TRBV20-1	TGCAGTGCTAGCTCGGGAACCAGTACTCAAGAGACCCAGTACTTC	CSASSGTSTQETQYF
TRBJ1-6	NA	NA	TRBV12-3/TRBV12-4	TGTGCCAGCAGTCCCGACACCCCTGCCTCACCCCTCCACTTT	CASSPDTPASPLHF
TRBJ2-4	NA	NA	TRBV29-1	TGCAGCGTTGAAGTTGGGGGTCTGGGAGAGCAGTACTTC	CSVEVGGLGEQYF
TRBJ2-2	TRBD2	few	TRBV9	TGTGCCAGCAGCGTAGGAGGTAGCGGGGTCCGTGAGCTGTTTTTT	CASSVGGSGVRELFF
TRBJ1-2	TRBD1	few	TRBV4-1	TGCGCCAGCAGCCAAGAAGCAGGGGGCTATGGCTACACCTTC	CASSQEAGGYGYTF
TRBJ2-1	NA	many	TRBV7-2	TGTGCCAGCAGTTTAGATCCCCCAGGGGCGGGGAGGGGGCAGTTCTTC	CASSLDPPGAGRGQFF
TRBJ1-2	TRBD1	NA	TRBV7-3	TGCGCCAGCAGCTTAAGGACAGGCCTAGACTATGGCTACACCTTC	CASSLRTGLDYGYTF
TRBJ2-3	NA	NA	TRBV20-1	TGCAGTGCTCCAGACGCACGGGGCACAGATACGCAGTATTTT	CSAPDARGTDTQYF
TRBJ2-7	NA	many	TRBV21-1	TGTGCCAGCAGCAAAAAGGGGACAGGGGGATACGAGCAGTACTTC	CASSKKGTGGYEQYF
TRBJ2-1	TRBD2	many	TRBV5-1	TGCGCCAGCAGCTTGGAGGCTAGCGGCTACAATGAGCAGTTCTTC	CASSLEASGYNEQFF
TRBJ2-1	TRBD2	NA	TRBV3-1	TGTGCCAGCAGCTCCCGGACTAGCGGGAGAAATGGGCAGTTCTTC	CASSSRTSGRNGQFF
TRBJ2-5	TRBD2	NA	TRBV12-3/TRBV12-4	TGTGCCAGCAGTTTAGGAGTAGCGGGGATACAAGAGACCCAGTACTTC	CASSLGVAGIQETQYF
TRBJ2-1	TRBD2	NA	TRBV29-1	TGCAGCGTGCTGGGACTAGCGGGAGGAAAGAGATACAATGAGCAGTTCTTC	CSVLGLAGGKRYNEQFF
TRBJ2-1	NA	many	TRBV11-2	TGTGCCAGCAGCCCCAATGCGGGTAGGGGGTACAATGAGCAGTTCTTC	CASSPNAGRGYNEQFF
TRBJ1-5	NA	NA	TRBV20-1	TGCAGTGCTGGGGGACGAAGCCTGAATCAGCCCCAGCATTTT	CSAGGRSLNQPQHF
TRBJ2-3	TRBD1	few	TRBV3-1	TGTGCCAGCAGCCAACCAGAGACAGGGGGTTTTAGCACAGATACGCAGTATTTT	CASSQPETGGFSTDTQYF
TRBJ2-7	NA	once	TRBV9	TGTGCCAGCAGCGCGGGAACGGGGATATGCGAGCAGTACTTC	CASSAGTGICEQYF
TRBJ2-1	NA	many	TRBV29-1	TGCAGCGTTGACACTTGGACTGACAATGAGCAGTTCTTC	CSVDTWTDNEQFF
TRBJ2-7	NA	NA	TRBV5-1	TGCGCCAGCAGCTTGAGGGGACGCGGGGACAATGAGCAGTACTTC	CASSLRGRGDNEQYF
TRBJ2-3	NA	many	TRBV7-2	TGTGCCAGCAGCCCCCCGACAGCGGGACAAGATACGCAGTATTTT	CASSPPTAGQDTQYF
TRBJ2-5	NA	NA	TRBV10-3	TGTGCCATCAGTGAGACTGCCCAAAGTGAGACCCAGTACTTC	CAISETAQSETQYF
TRBJ2-5	TRBD2	NA	TRBV29-1	TGCGGCGCGCTAGCGGGGGGAGAGACCCAGTACTTC	CGALAGGETQYF
TRBJ1-1	NA	NA	TRBV12-3/TRBV12-4	TGTGCCAGCAGTTTGAGGCCCCTCCCGAACACTGAAGCTTTCTTT	CASSLRPLPNTEAFF
TRBJ1-2	TRBD1	once	TRBV5-1	TGCGCCAGCAGCCTGACAGGGCCACCGGATGACTATGGCTACACCTTC	CASSLTGPPDDYGYTF
TRBJ2-3	TRBD2	NA	TRBV5-1	TGCGCCAGCAGCAAGACTAGCGGGAGCCGCGCAGATACGCAGTATTTT	CASSKTSGSRADTQYF
TRBJ1-4	TRBD1	NA	TRBV7-9	TGTGCCAGCAGCGTTACCGGGACAGGGGTGGAAAAACTGTTTTTT	CASSVTGTGVEKLFF
TRBJ2-1	TRBD2	NA	TRBV7-2	TGTGCCAGCAGCTTTGGAACGGGGGGCTACAATGAGCAGTTCTTC	CASSFGTGGYNEQFF
TRBJ2-1	NA	many	TRBV29-1	TGCAGCGTTAACCGGCAGGTGAATGAGCAGTTCTTC	CSVNRQVNEQFF
TRBJ2-3	NA	many	TRBV15	TGTGCCACCAGCAACCCTACTTATACGCAGTATTTT	CATSNPTYTQYF
TRBJ2-4	TRBD2	NA	TRBV20-1	TGCAGTGCTAGTTGGCAGACTAGCGGGGGGCCCGTCGTCCAAAACATTCAGTACTTC	CSASWQTSGGPVVQNIQYF
TRBJ2-1	TRBD1	few	TRBV7-9	TGTGCCAGCAGCCGGGGACAGGGTTTAGGGTTCTTC	CASSRGQGLGFF
TRBJ2-5	TRBD2	NA	TRBV28	TGTGCCAGCAGTTTAGAGACTAGCGGGAAAGAGACCCAGTACTTC	CASSLETSGKETQYF